Listed below are T cell receptor beta chains from one sample, sequenced in a study of blood T cell repertoires in COVID-19. The data were produced by immunoSEQ multiplex PCR, yet TCRdb's version contains in-frame clones alone and is incomplete. Of 200,000 to 250,000 clones listed, 84% are singletons. The sample comprised peripheral blood. The receptors derive from a man between 25 and 39 years old with active or convalescent COVID-19. Both conserved end residues are part of each CDR3. A D gene is named only where the DNA matches it firmly.

j_call | v_call | d_call | cdr3_nt | cdr3_aa
TRBJ1-6 | TRBV4-2 | - | TGTGCCAGCAGCCAAGCCGGCGAGGTTGGCTCCTATAATTCACCCCTCCACTTT | CASSQAGEVGSYNSPLHF
TRBJ1-4 | TRBV11-2 | - | TGTGCCAGCAGCTTTCTTCGAGGGTTAAACGAAAAACTGTTTTTT | CASSFLRGLNEKLFF
TRBJ1-2 | TRBV5-4 | - | TGTGCCAGCAGCATTGGGGGGATGGGGGTAGTTTATGGCTACACCTTC | CASSIGGMGVVYGYTF
TRBJ1-2 | TRBV7-9 | - | TGTGCCAGCAGCAACTTTCCCACCTTC | CASSNFPTF
TRBJ2-7 | TRBV7-2 | - | TGTGCCAGCAGCTTAGCTTCGGCAGGCGACGTCTACGAGCAGTACTTC | CASSLASAGDVYEQYF
TRBJ1-2 | TRBV6-1 | TRBD1 | TGTGCCAGCAGCTACCCGACAGGGTATGGCTACACCTTC | CASSYPTGYGYTF
TRBJ1-2 | TRBV6-5 | - | TGTGCCAGCAGTACCCAGGGAAAGAATGGCTACACCTTC | CASSTQGKNGYTF
TRBJ1-2 | TRBV27 | TRBD1 | TGTGCCAGCAGTCGGCAGGGGGCCGAATATGGCTACACCTTC | CASSRQGAEYGYTF
TRBJ2-1 | TRBV10-3 | TRBD2 | TGTGCCATCAAAGGACTAGCGGGAGATGGATTCTTC | CAIKGLAGDGFF
TRBJ2-5 | TRBV6-5 | - | TGTGCCAGCAGTTTCGGGGGTACCCAAGAGACCCAGTACTTC | CASSFGGTQETQYF
TRBJ2-6 | TRBV4-2 | TRBD1 | TGTGCCAGCAGCTACACAGGGGGTGGCGGCTCTGGGGCCAACGTCCTGACTTTC | CASSYTGGGGSGANVLTF